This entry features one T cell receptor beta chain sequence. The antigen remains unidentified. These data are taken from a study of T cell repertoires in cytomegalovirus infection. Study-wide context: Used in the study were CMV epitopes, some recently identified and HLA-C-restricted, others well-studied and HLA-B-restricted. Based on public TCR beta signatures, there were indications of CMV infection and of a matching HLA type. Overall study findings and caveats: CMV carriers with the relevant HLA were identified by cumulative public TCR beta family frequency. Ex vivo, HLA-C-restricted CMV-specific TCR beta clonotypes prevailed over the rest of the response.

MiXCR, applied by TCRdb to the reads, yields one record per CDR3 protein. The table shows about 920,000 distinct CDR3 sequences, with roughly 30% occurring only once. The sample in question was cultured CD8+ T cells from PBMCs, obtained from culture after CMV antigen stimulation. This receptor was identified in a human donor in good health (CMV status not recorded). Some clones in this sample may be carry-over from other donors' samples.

The DNA of the CDR3 is TGTGCCAGCAGTGAATGGGCAGGAGCAAATCAGCCCCAGCATTTT. Its translation: CASSEWAGANQPQHF. The chain has TRBV2 and TRBJ1-5, with D uncertain. V lost 2 bases, J lost 4 bases, and 12 bases lay in between. Germline-derived CDR1 and CDR2 are SNHLY and FYNNEI. The CDR3 consists of 15 residues. Filled out from reference TRBV2 and TRBJ1-5, the complete variable domain reads EPEVTQTPSHQVTQMGQEVILRCVPISNHLYFYWYRQILGQKVEFLVSFYNNEISEKSEIFDDQFSVERPDGSNFTLKIRSTKLEDSAMYFCASSEWAGANQPQHFGDGTRLSIL.